This TCR beta chain comes out of a study of blood T cell repertoires in COVID-19. The study drew participants aged about 18 to 95 years from about two dozen US areas. Exposed enrollees had met someone with a PCR-confirmed or clinician-diagnosed COVID-19 case at some point within the 2 weeks before study entry. CDR3 size: 14 residues. Germline CDR1 is SGHRS and CDR2 is YFSETQ. Trimming cost V 1 base and J 5 bases; bases outside gene matches: 5. In the study's own analysis: Quantification of nucleated cells was approximated via reference gene primer amplification. Data came from immunoSEQ multiplex PCR; TCRdb stores just in-frame clones and leaves some out. The D gene and trimming were derived from the DNA, and the V and J assignments and clone size from that table. This repertoire shows about 140,000 clones, approximately 80% found once; its top ten account for around 5%.

The chain links TRBV5-1 to TRBJ1-2, with 7 bases matching TRBD1. Sequencing was performed on PBMCs or T cells enriched from blood (not recorded which). The sequence was collected from a man aged 65-85 years who had been exposed to COVID-19. The CDR3 sequence: CASSLNPGGYGYTF. CDR3 coding DNA: TGCGCCAGCAGCTTGAATCCAGGGGGATATGGCTACACCTTC.